Below, 24 T cell receptor beta chains from the same sample are listed, as sequenced in a study of blood T cell repertoires in COVID-19. Produced via immunoSEQ multiplex PCR; TCRdb's table is partial and in-frame only. The sample holds some 300,000 clones, 85% to 90% seen once. The material sequenced was peripheral blood. The receptor set was obtained from a woman aged 40 to 50 with COVID-19, enrolled during active disease.

The chain couples TRBV7-8 to TRBJ1-2, with D possibly being TRBD1 (5 bases). There are 15 residues in the CDR3. Trimming stripped 1 base from V and 2 bases from J, with 11 bases between. CDR1 SGHVS and CDR2 FQNEAQ come from the germline V gene. CDR3 in amino acids: CASSLGRGVNYGYTF. The CDR3 coding sequence is TGTGCCAGCAGCTTAGGCCGGGGGGTGAACTATGGCTACACCTTC.

This rearrangement joins TRBV6-5 to TRBJ1-1; 7 bases line up with TRBD1. The germline V gene encodes CDR1 MNHEY and CDR2 SVGAGI. The CDR3 has 13 residues. J was trimmed by 9 bases and V by 6 bases; bases with no gene match: 10. DNA for the CDR3: TGTGCCAGCAGACAGGGGATCGAGACCCAAGCTTTCTTT. Translated: CASRQGIETQAFF.

This clone showed up just a few times. V usage is TRBV29-1 and J usage is TRBJ1-1; 7 nucleotides match TRBD1. With V trimmed by 5 bases and J by 2 bases, 5 bases remained unmatched. The CDR3 spans 13 residues. Germline loops: CDR1 SQVTM, CDR2 ANQGSEA. This chain's CDR3 is CSVRGQVNTEAFF. CDR3 coding DNA: TGCAGCGTTCGTGGACAGGTAAACACTGAAGCTTTCTTT.

The chain carries TRBV28 and TRBJ2-1; 10 bases are shared with TRBD1. The CDR3 covers 16 residues. From germline, CDR1 is MDHEN and CDR2 SYDVKM. V shed 5 bases, J shed 5 bases, and the junction held 9 bases outside the gene matches. In DNA, the CDR3 is TGTGCCAGCAGTCCACGACAGGGGGCAGGTGACAATGAGCAGTTCTTC. Its protein product is CASSPRQGAGDNEQFF.

The chain links TRBV21-1 to TRBJ2-5; the DNA was not used to check the table's D call, TRBD1. TRBV21-1 constitutes a pseudogene. This CDR3 is 15 amino acids long. CDR3 in amino acids: CARTTPEGTPETQYF. CDR3 nucleotides: TGTGCCAGAACCACCCCGGAAGGGACACCGGAGACCCAGTACTTC.

The V gene is TRBV25-1, the J gene TRBJ2-7, with TRBD1 identical over 9 bases. After removal of 1 base from V and 6 bases from J, the junction contained 4 bases not matched to a gene. This CDR3 has 14 residues. Germline V CDR1 and CDR2: MGHDK, SYGVNS. CDR3 in amino acids: CASSESGDRAEQYF. In nucleotides, the CDR3 is TGTGCCAGCAGTGAATCGGGGGACAGGGCCGAGCAGTACTTC.

This clone was counted between two and nine times. The V gene is TRBV28, the J gene TRBJ1-1, with D unclear. The CDR3 extends over 14 amino acids. CDR1 and CDR2 from the germline V gene are MDHEN and SYDVKM. V shed 2 bases and J shed 1 base, with 8 bases lying between them. The CDR3 protein is CASSLSLQNTEAFF. DNA for the CDR3: TGTGCCAGCAGTTTAAGCTTGCAGAACACTGAAGCTTTCTTT.

V gene TRBV18 combines with J gene TRBJ1-4; the match to TRBD1 covers 10 bases. After removal of 5 bases from V and 6 bases from J, the junction contained 9 bases not matched to a gene. Germline V gene lookup returns CDR1 KGHSH and CDR2 LQKENI. This CDR3 is built from 16 residues. The CDR3 loop reads CASSIAFGTGDEKLFF. The DNA of the CDR3 is TGTGCCAGCTCAATCGCCTTCGGGACAGGGGATGAAAAACTGTTTTTT.

The rearrangement uses TRBV7-9 and TRBJ1-2; 9 nucleotides line up with TRBD1. The ends lost 4 bases at V and 2 bases at J; junction bases unmatched: 2. Germline values: CDR1 SEHNR, CDR2 FQNEAQ (reference sequence). The CDR3 has 14 residues. CDR3 amino acids: CASSSTGGNYGYTF. The CDR3 DNA is TGTGCCAGCAGCTCGACAGGGGGAAACTATGGCTACACCTTC.

The chain uses TRBV4-3 and TRBJ2-4, with TRBD2 matching 10 bases. After removal of 1 base from V and 8 bases from J, the junction contained 8 bases not matched to a gene. This CDR3 region has 16 residues. Germline V gives CDR1 LGHNA, CDR2 YSLEER. The CDR3 nucleotides read TGCGCCAGCAGCCAAGCCCCAGCGGGGGGGCAGGACATTCAGTACTTC. The encoded protein is CASSQAPAGGQDIQYF.

This clone was seen more than once but under ten times. The junction shows a germline mismatch at one end, possibly a read error. V and J are TRBV6-5 and TRBJ2-7; 14 bases align to TRBD2. Looked up from germline, CDR1 is MNHEY and CDR2 is SVGAGI. CDR3 length equals 13 residues. The CDR3 spells CASSSRTSGRPNF. DNA of the CDR3: TGTGCCAGCAGTTCTCGGACTAGCGGGAGGCCGAACTTC.

The V call is TRBV9, the J call TRBJ2-6, with 11 nucleotides matching TRBD1. V shed 3 bases and J 2 bases; nucleotides not matched to a gene: 7. Germline V gives CDR1 SGDLS, CDR2 YYNGEE. This CDR3 comprises 18 residues. Here the CDR3 reads CASSAGRTGGAGANVLTF. The CDR3 nucleotides read TGTGCCAGCAGCGCCGGTAGGACAGGGGGCGCTGGGGCCAACGTCCTGACTTTC.

The rearrangement uses TRBV6-2 or TRBV6-3 and TRBJ2-2; TRBD2 is a possible D gene (5 bases). V was clipped by 3 bases and J by 5 bases, with 13 bases between them. Germline loops: CDR1 MNHEY, CDR2 SVGEGT. This CDR3 is 15 amino acids long. The CDR3: CASSYLSVGTGELFF. As DNA, the CDR3 is TGTGCCAGCAGTTATCTTAGCGTTGGTACCGGGGAGCTGTTTTTT.

The rearrangement uses TRBV5-1 and TRBJ2-7; the D is unclear. Germline lookup yields CDR1 SGHRS and CDR2 YFSETQ. Trimming shortened V by 0 bases and J by 3 bases, and 13 bases separated the two germline ends. The CDR3 runs 15 residues. The CDR3 DNA follows: TGCGCCAGCAGCTTGGACTACCAGAATGACTACGAGCAGTACTTC. It yields the protein CASSLDYQNDYEQYF. Variable domain in full (rest from reference TRBV5-1 and TRBJ2-7): KAGVTQTPRYLIKTRGQQVTLSCSPISGHRSVSWYQQTPGQGLQFLFEYFSETQRNKGNFPGRFSGRQFSNSRSEMNVSTLELGDSALYLCASSLDYQNDYEQYFGPGTRLTVT.

The gene calls are TRBV18 and TRBJ1-1; tentative D call: TRBD1 (5 bases). CDR3 size: 16 residues. The germline CDR1 and CDR2 sequences are KGHSH and LQKENI. Deletions cut 6 bases from V and 1 base from J, with 18 bases between. The CDR3 region is CASSQRVSQGNTEAFF. The CDR3 DNA is TGTGCCAGCTCTCAAAGGGTTTCTCAGGGGAACACTGAAGCTTTCTTT.

The rearrangement links TRBV5-1 to TRBJ1-1; D gene uncertain. V lost 0 bases, J lost 0 bases, and 6 bases lay in between. The germline gives CDR1 SGHRS, CDR2 YFSETQ. The CDR3 is 14 residues long. The CDR3 DNA sequence: TGCGCCAGCAGCTTGGCCACACTGAACACTGAAGCTTTCTTT. Translating gives CASSLATLNTEAFF. Looking up the rest from reference TRBV5-1 and TRBJ1-1 gives the full variable domain: KAGVTQTPRYLIKTRGQQVTLSCSPISGHRSVSWYQQTPGQGLQFLFEYFSETQRNKGNFPGRFSGRQFSNSRSEMNVSTLELGDSALYLCASSLATLNTEAFFGQGTRLTVV.

The rearrangement uses TRBV3-1 (or the pseudogene TRBV3-2) and TRBJ1-5, with 7 bases that match TRBD1. The V segment lost 1 base and the J segment 7 bases; nucleotides outside the gene matches: 4. This CDR3 spans 14 amino acids. Germline CDR1 and CDR2: LGHDT and YNNKEL (reference sequence). This CDR3 reads CASSQGQGRQPQHF. The CDR3 nucleotides read TGTGCCAGCAGCCAAGGACAGGGACGCCAGCCCCAGCATTTT.

The chain carries TRBV9 and TRBJ1-6; D is possibly TRBD1 (6 bases). V was trimmed by 2 bases and J by 6 bases, leaving 12 bases between them. Germline-derived CDR1 and CDR2 are SGDLS and YYNGEE. The CDR3 is 15 residues long. The CDR3 DNA reads TGTGCCAGCAGCGTTGACAGGACCGCTAATTCACCCCTCCACTTT. Amino acids: CASSVDRTANSPLHF.

CDR3 amino acids: CASSTQTGYKLFF. In DNA form, the CDR3 reads TGTGCCAGTAGTACCCAGACAGGCTATAAGCTGTTTTTT. This chain uses TRBV19 with TRBJ1-4, with a possible D match to TRBD1 (6 bases). CDR3 length: 13 residues. V was clipped by 4 bases and J by 14 bases, with 17 bases between them. CDR1 and CDR2 (germline): LNHDA, SQIVND (reference sequence).

The gene calls are TRBV19 and TRBJ1-1, with D possibly TRBD1 on 6 matching bases. The CDR3 is made up of 16 amino acids. Trimming shortened V by 5 bases and J by 1 base, and 17 bases separated the two germline ends. CDR1 is LNHDA and CDR2 is SQIVND in the germline V gene (reference sequence). The CDR3 sequence is CASSLLPLTGNTEAFF. The DNA for the CDR3 is TGTGCCAGTAGTCTTCTTCCTCTGACAGGGAACACTGAAGCTTTCTTT.

Regarding this clone: The sample holds other DNA sequences that translate to the same CDR3. The chain combines TRBV5-1 with TRBJ2-5; TRBD2 might be the D (5 bases). The CDR3 totals 13 residues. Germline CDR1 is SGHRS and CDR2 is YFSETQ. V gave up 0 bases and J gave up 4 bases, with 7 bases separating them. CDR3 nucleotides: TGCGCCAGCAGCTTGGCCGGAGGAGAGACCCAGTACTTC. The encoded protein is CASSLAGGETQYF.

The V and J genes are TRBV7-2 and TRBJ2-1; D is possibly TRBD2 (7 bases). The CDR3 is made up of 13 amino acids. The germline gives CDR1 SGHTA, CDR2 FQGNSA. V lost 1 base, J lost 10 bases, and 11 bases lay in between. The CDR3 coding sequence is TGTGCCAGCAGCTTAGAGGGGGGGGGAGAGCAGTTCTTC. Translation: CASSLEGGGEQFF.

A note on this clone: At one end the junction does not follow the germline gene, possibly because of a read error. This chain connects TRBV7-7 to TRBJ2-3; a possible D gene is TRBD2 (5 bases). CDR1 is SSHAT, CDR2 FNYEAQ, per germline (reference sequence). The CDR3 contains 14 residues. This CDR3 reads CASSLSGNTDTQYF. In nucleotides, the CDR3 is TGTGCTAGCAGCTTATCCGGGAACACAGATACGCAGTATTTT.

This clone was counted a single time. The chain joins TRBV21-1 to TRBJ1-4; no check of the table's D call, TRBD1, against the DNA was made. TRBV21-1 is a known pseudogene. CDR3 size: 15 residues. The CDR3 protein is CASSKTDRRNEKLFF. Written as DNA, the CDR3 is TGTGCCAGCAGCAAGACAGACAGGAGAAATGAAAAACTGTTTTTT.